This T cell receptor beta chain was profiled in a study of blood T cell repertoires in COVID-19. For the study at large: The cDNA or gDNA used as material had been derived from T cells, B-cell-depleted T cells, or PBMCs.

Per the authors' pipeline: Using reference gene primer amplification, nucleated cell counts were estimated. Libraries were prepared by immunoSEQ multiplex PCR; TCRdb keeps only in-frame clonotypes and omits some of them. D and trimming come from the DNA, and the V and J calls and clone size come from that table. Of 350,000 to 450,000 clones listed, about 90% were seen once; the top ten hold 1.5% to 2%. Individuals drawn from 24 US areas were about 18 to 100 years old. The source is a middle-aged man in a cohort exposed to, infected with or recovered from COVID-19 (not recorded which). The sample comprised PBMCs or T cells enriched from blood (not recorded which).

The CDR3 protein is CASSYIGVAGAGADTQYF. The CDR3 DNA reads as TGTGCCAGTAGTTATATCGGGGTAGCGGGAGCAGGGGCAGATACGCAGTATTTT. The J gene is TRBJ2-3, the V gene TRBV19; 9 bases are a match to TRBD2. Trimming took 5 bases from V and 4 from J; bases not matched to a gene: 16. This CDR3 has 18 residues. CDR1 LNHDA and CDR2 SQIVND come from the germline V gene (reference sequence).